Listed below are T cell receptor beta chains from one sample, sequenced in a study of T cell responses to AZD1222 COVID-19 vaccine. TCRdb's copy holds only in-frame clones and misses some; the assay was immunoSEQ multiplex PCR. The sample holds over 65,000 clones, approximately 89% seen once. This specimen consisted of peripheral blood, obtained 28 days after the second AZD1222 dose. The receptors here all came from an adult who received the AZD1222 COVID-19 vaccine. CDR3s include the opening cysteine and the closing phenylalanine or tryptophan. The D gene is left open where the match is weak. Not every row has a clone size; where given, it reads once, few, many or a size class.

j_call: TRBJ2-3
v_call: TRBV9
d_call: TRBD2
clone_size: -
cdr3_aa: CASSVGSGGGWADTQYF
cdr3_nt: TGTGCCAGCAGCGTAGGATCCGGCGGGGGGTGGGCAGATACGCAGTATTTT

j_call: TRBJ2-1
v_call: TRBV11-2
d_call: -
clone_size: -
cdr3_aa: CASSRDRNEQFF
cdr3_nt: TGTGCCAGCAGCCGAGACAGGAATGAGCAGTTCTTC

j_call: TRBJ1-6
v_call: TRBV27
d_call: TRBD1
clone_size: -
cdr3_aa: CASRQTGIGSPLHF
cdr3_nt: TGTGCCAGCAGGCAGACAGGGATAGGTTCACCCCTCCACTTT

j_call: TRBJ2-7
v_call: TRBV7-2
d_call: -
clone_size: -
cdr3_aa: CASSSTRTTYEQYF
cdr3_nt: TGTGCCAGCAGCTCTACCCGGACTACCTACGAGCAGTACTTC

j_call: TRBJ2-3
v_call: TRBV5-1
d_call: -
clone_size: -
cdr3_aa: CASSYLSGTDTQYF
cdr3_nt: TGCGCCAGCAGCTACCTTAGCGGCACGGATACGCAGTATTTT

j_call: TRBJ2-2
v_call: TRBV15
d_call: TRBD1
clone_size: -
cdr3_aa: CATRAGQVNTGELFF
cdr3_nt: TGTGCCACCAGGGCGGGACAGGTTAACACCGGGGAGCTGTTTTTT

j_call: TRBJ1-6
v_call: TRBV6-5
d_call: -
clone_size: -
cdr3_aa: CASKQGNSPLHF
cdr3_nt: TGTGCCAGCAAACAGGGCAATTCACCCCTCCACTTT

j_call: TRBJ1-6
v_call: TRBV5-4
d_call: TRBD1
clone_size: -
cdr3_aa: CASSAGGTGPYNSPLHF
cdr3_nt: TGTGCCAGCAGCGCGGGGGGGACAGGGCCCTATAATTCACCCCTCCACTTT

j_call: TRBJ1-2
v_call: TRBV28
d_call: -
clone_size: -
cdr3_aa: CASSPGREGNGYTF
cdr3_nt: TGTGCCAGCAGTCCCGGAAGGGAGGGCAACGGCTACACCTTC

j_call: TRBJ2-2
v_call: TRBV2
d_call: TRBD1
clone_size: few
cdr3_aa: CASSGGTGGVNTGELFF
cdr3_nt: TGTGCCAGCAGTGGGGGGACAGGGGGAGTGAACACCGGGGAGCTGTTTTTT

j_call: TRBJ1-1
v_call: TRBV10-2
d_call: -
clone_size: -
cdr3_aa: CASSEYRASTEAFF
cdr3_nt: TGCGCCAGCAGTGAATACAGGGCGTCCACTGAAGCTTTCTTT

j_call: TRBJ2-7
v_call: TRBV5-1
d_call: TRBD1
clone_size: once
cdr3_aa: CASSLGQGIVYEQYF
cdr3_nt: TGCGCCAGCAGCCTCGGACAGGGAATTGTGTACGAGCAGTACTTC

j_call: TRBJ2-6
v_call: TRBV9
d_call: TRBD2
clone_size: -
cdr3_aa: CASSVPAGESSGANVLTF
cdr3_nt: TGTGCCAGCAGCGTTCCAGCGGGGGAATCCTCTGGGGCCAACGTCCTGACTTTC

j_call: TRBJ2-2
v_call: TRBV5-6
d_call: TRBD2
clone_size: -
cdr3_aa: CASSIGLAANTGELFF
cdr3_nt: TGTGCCAGCAGCATCGGACTAGCGGCGAACACCGGGGAGCTGTTTTTT

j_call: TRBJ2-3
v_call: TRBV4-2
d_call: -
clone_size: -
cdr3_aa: CASSQDSLASISTDAQYF
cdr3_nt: TGTGCCAGCAGCCAAGATAGTTTGGCATCCATTAGCACAGATGCGCAGTATTTT